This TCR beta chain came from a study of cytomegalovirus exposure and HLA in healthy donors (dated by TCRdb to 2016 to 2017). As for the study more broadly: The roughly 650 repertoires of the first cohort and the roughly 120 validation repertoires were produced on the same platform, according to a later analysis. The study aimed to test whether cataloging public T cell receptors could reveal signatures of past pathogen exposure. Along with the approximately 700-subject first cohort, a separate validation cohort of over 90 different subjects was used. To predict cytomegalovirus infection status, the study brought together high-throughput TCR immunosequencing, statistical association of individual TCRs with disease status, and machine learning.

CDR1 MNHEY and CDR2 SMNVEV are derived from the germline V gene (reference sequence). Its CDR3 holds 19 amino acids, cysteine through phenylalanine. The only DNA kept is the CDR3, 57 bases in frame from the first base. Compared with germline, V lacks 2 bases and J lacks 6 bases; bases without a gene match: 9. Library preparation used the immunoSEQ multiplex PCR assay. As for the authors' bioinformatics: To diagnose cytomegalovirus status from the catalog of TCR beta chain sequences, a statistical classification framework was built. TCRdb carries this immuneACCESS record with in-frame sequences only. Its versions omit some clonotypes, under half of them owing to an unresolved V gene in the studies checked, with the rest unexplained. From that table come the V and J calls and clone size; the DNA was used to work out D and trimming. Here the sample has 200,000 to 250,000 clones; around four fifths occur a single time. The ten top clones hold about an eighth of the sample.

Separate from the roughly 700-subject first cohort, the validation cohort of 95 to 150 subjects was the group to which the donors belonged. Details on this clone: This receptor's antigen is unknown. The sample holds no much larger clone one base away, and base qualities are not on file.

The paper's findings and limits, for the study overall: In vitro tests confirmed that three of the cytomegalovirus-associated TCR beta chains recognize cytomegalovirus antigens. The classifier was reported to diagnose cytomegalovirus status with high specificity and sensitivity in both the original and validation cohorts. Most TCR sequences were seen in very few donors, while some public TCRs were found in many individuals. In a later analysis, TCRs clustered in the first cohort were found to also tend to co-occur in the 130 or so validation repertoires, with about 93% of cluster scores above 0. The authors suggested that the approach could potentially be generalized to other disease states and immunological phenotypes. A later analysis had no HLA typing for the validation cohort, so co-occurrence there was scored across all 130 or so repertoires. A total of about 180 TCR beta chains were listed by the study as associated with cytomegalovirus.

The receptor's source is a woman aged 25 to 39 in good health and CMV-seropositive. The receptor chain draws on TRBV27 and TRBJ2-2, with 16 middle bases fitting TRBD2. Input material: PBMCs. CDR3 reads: CASSLRGLAGGGGAGELFF. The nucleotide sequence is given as TGTGCCAGCAGTTTAAGGGGACTAGCGGGAGGGGGTGGTGCCGGGGAGCTGTTTTTT.